One and the same sample provided the 20 T cell receptor beta chains below, sequenced in a study of blood T cell repertoires in COVID-19. Only in-frame clones appear in the TCRdb table, and some are missing; sequencing was by immunoSEQ multiplex PCR. The sample yields about 98,000 clones, roughly 87% seen once. Specimen: peripheral blood. These receptor sequences come from a woman between 45 and 60 years old with COVID-19, enrolled during active disease.

A few counts support this clone. The J gene is TRBJ1-5, the V gene TRBV2; D is perhaps TRBD1 (6 bases). Germline assignment: CDR1 SNHLY and CDR2 FYNNEI. The CDR3 is made up of 14 amino acids. The ends were cut back, 6 bases at V and 0 bases at J, with 9 bases in the middle. The CDR3, as DNA: TGTGCCAGCAGACAGGGAAATAGCAATCAGCCCCAGCATTTT. This translates into CASRQGNSNQPQHF.

The V gene is TRBV25-1, the J gene TRBJ1-4; 9 bases are shared with TRBD1. There are 15 residues in the CDR3. Trimming took 3 bases from V and 5 from J; bases not matched to a gene: 4. From germline, CDR1 is MGHDK and CDR2 SYGVNS. CDR3 DNA: TGTGCCAGCAGTGATCCAGGGACAGGGAATGAAAAACTGTTTTTT. Its translation is CASSDPGTGNEKLFF.

The rearrangement links TRBV2 to TRBJ2-1; TRBD1 aligns across 9 bases. Germline V lookup: CDR1 SNHLY, CDR2 FYNNEI. Trimming cost V 6 bases and J 4 bases; bases outside gene matches: 4. CDR3 size: 14 residues. Written as DNA, the CDR3 is TGTGCCAGCAGGCAGGGACAGGGATACAATGAGCAGTTCTTC. Protein: CASRQGQGYNEQFF.

The chain joins TRBV28 to TRBJ2-7; a possible D gene is TRBD2 (6 bases). CDR1 is MDHEN, CDR2 SYDVKM, per germline. V was clipped by 7 bases and J by 3 bases, with 7 bases between them. CDR3 length equals 11 residues. The CDR3 sequence is CASTGDYEQYF. The CDR3 DNA sequence: TGTGCCAGCACGGGGGACTACGAGCAGTACTTC.

This sequence joins TRBV6-5 and TRBJ1-3; TRBD1 might be the D (6 bases). CDR1 and CDR2 from the germline V gene are MNHEY and SVGAGI. CDR3 length: 16 amino acids. The germline V and J ends were trimmed by 0 bases and 0 bases, with 9 bases remaining between them. CDR3 loop: CASSYSLQGSGNTIYF. In nucleotides, the CDR3 is TGTGCCAGCAGTTACTCGTTACAGGGCTCTGGAAACACCATATATTTT.

The chain links TRBV7-2 to TRBJ1-5, with 8 bases that match TRBD1. V gave up 5 bases and J gave up 7 bases; unmatched junction bases: 7. Germline V gives CDR1 SGHTA, CDR2 FQGNSA. The CDR3 sequence is 14 residues long. The CDR3 reads CASSTQDRVQPQHF. The CDR3, as DNA: TGTGCCAGCAGCACCCAGGACAGGGTGCAGCCCCAGCATTTT. Variable domain in full (rest from reference TRBV7-2 and TRBJ1-5): GAGVSQSPSNKVTEKGKDVELRCDPISGHTALYWYRQSLGQGLEFLIYFQGNSAPDKSGLPSDRFSAERTGGSVSTLTIQRTQQEDSAVYLCASSTQDRVQPQHFGDGTRLSIL.

The chain uses TRBV7-9 and TRBJ2-3, with D possibly being TRBD1 (6 bases). Trimming cost V 5 bases and J 2 bases, with 11 bases left between them. The CDR3 is made up of 14 amino acids. Germline-derived CDR1 and CDR2 are SEHNR and FQNEAQ (reference sequence). In DNA, the CDR3 is TGTGCCAGCAGCATGGGACAAATCACAGATACGCAGTATTTT. It codes for CASSMGQITDTQYF.

The chain links TRBV3-1 (or the pseudogene TRBV3-2) to TRBJ1-6, with TRBD1 matching over 9 bases. The CDR3 has 16 residues. The trim removed 1 base at V and 7 bases at J, leaving 5 bases unmatched. Germline assignment: CDR1 LGHDT and CDR2 YNNKEL (reference sequence). DNA of the CDR3: TGTGCCAGCAGCCAAGCCGCCGGGACAGGGAATTCACCCCTCCACTTT. As protein: CASSQAAGTGNSPLHF.

The CDR3 DNA reads as TGTGCCAGCATTTCAACGCAGGGGTCCTATAATTCACCCCTCCACTTT. It is translated as CASISTQGSYNSPLHF. J is TRBJ1-6 and V is TRBV28, with a tentative D call TRBD1 (6 bases). V was clipped by 7 bases and J by 1 base, with 14 bases between them. Germline V lookup: CDR1 MDHEN, CDR2 SYDVKM. This CDR3 is 16 amino acids long.

In nucleotides, the CDR3 is TGTGCCAGCAGTTACTCCGGGACAGGGGGGGAAAGCTACACCTTC. Residues: CASSYSGTGGESYTF. V usage is TRBV6-2 or TRBV6-3 and J usage is TRBJ1-2, with 11 bases identical to TRBD1. Germline V gene data show CDR1 as MNHEY and CDR2 as SVGEGT. With 0 bases clipped from V and 9 bases from J, the junction kept 6 bases outside the gene matches. This CDR3 is 15 amino acids long.

This clone was counted between two and nine times. V and J are TRBV10-3 and TRBJ1-6; D perhaps matches TRBD1 (6 bases). The CDR3 is 14 amino acids. Deletions cut 6 bases from V and 7 bases from J, with 13 bases between. Germline CDR1 ENHRY, CDR2 SYGVKD. The CDR3 sequence: CAIRSGALNSPLHF. The DNA for the CDR3 is TGTGCCATCAGATCAGGGGCACTAAATTCACCCCTCCACTTT.

The CDR3 region has the DNA TGCGCCAGCAGCCCGGGGGAAGTTGATGAAAAACTGTTTTTT. The encoded protein is CASSPGEVDEKLFF. The chain couples TRBV5-1 to TRBJ1-4, with D possibly TRBD1 on 5 matching bases. Trimming shortened V by 4 bases and J by 6 bases, and 13 bases separated the two germline ends. Germline V lookup: CDR1 SGHRS, CDR2 YFSETQ. The CDR3 runs 14 residues. Filled out from reference TRBV5-1 and TRBJ1-4, the complete variable domain reads KAGVTQTPRYLIKTRGQQVTLSCSPISGHRSVSWYQQTPGQGLQFLFEYFSETQRNKGNFPGRFSGRQFSNSRSEMNVSTLELGDSALYLCASSPGEVDEKLFFGSGTQLSVL.

J is TRBJ1-4 and V is TRBV19, with a tentative D call TRBD1 (6 bases). Trimming pared 5 bases from V and 4 bases from J, leaving 14 bases between. The V gene's germline CDR1 is LNHDA and CDR2 SQIVND (reference sequence). CDR3 length: 15 amino acids. CDR3 residues: CASSVQGQVNEKLFF. The CDR3 nucleotides are TGTGCCAGTAGTGTTCAGGGGCAGGTTAATGAAAAACTGTTTTTT.

V is TRBV27 and J is TRBJ1-2, with TRBD1 matching over 10 bases. The V gene's germline CDR1 is MNHEY and CDR2 SMNVEV (reference sequence). Trimming cost V 2 bases and J 8 bases; bases outside gene matches: 5. This CDR3 has 14 residues. The chain's CDR3 is CASSLTGTGDGYTF. CDR3 sequence (DNA): TGTGCCAGCAGTTTAACCGGGACAGGGGACGGCTACACCTTC.

The chain uses TRBV2 and TRBJ2-7; TRBD1 matches 8 bases. CDR3 length: 15 residues. Trimming cost V 7 bases and J 6 bases; bases outside gene matches: 14. The V gene's germline CDR1 is SNHLY and CDR2 FYNNEI. This chain's CDR3 is CASTRGTGGGGEQYF. The CDR3 nucleotides read TGTGCCAGCACTCGAGGGACAGGTGGGGGTGGCGAGCAGTACTTC.

J is TRBJ1-6 and V is TRBV30; 9 nucleotides line up with TRBD1. V dropped 3 bases and J dropped 9; count of bases not matched to a gene: 6. Looked up from germline, CDR1 is GTSNPN and CDR2 is SVGIG (reference sequence). The CDR3 has 14 amino acids. The CDR3 nucleotides read TGTGCCTGGAGCACCGGGACAGGGACTTCACCCCTCCACTTT. Its translation: CAWSTGTGTSPLHF.

This clone occurred a few times. The gene calls are TRBV19 and TRBJ1-3, with TRBD1 matching 7 bases. The germline gives CDR1 LNHDA, CDR2 SQIVND (reference sequence). J was trimmed by 3 bases and V by 11 bases; bases with no gene match: 7. The CDR3 is made up of 13 amino acids. The chain's CDR3 is CASEGQVGNTIYF. The CDR3 region has the DNA TGTGCCTCCGAAGGACAGGTTGGAAACACCATATATTTT.

The CDR3 DNA follows: TGCAGCGTTGCAGAGCTAGAAGAGACCCAGTACTTC. Its protein is CSVAELEETQYF. The chain is built from TRBV29-1 and TRBJ2-5, with D unresolved. Per germline, CDR1 SQVTM and CDR2 ANQGSEA. The CDR3 sequence is 12 residues long. The ends were cut back, 4 bases at V and 3 bases at J, with 9 bases in the middle.

In DNA form, the CDR3 reads TGCGCCAGCAGCCTCTCAGTGGAGACCACTGAAGCTTTCTTT. Amino acids: CASSLSVETTEAFF. The chain combines TRBV4-3 with TRBJ1-1; D unresolved. The CDR3 loop spans 14 amino acids. Germline CDR1 is LGHNA and CDR2 is YSLEER. V was pared by 4 bases and J by 4 bases, with 13 bases between.

The chain is built from TRBV5-4 and TRBJ2-7; a weak D match, TRBD2 (5 bases). Trimming removed 4 bases at V and 0 bases at J, with 11 bases between. The CDR3 is 14 residues long. The V gene's germline CDR1 is SGHNT and CDR2 YYREEE (reference sequence). The CDR3 reads CASSPPGNSYEQYF. The CDR3, as DNA: TGTGCCAGCAGCCCCCCGGGGAACTCCTACGAGCAGTACTTC.